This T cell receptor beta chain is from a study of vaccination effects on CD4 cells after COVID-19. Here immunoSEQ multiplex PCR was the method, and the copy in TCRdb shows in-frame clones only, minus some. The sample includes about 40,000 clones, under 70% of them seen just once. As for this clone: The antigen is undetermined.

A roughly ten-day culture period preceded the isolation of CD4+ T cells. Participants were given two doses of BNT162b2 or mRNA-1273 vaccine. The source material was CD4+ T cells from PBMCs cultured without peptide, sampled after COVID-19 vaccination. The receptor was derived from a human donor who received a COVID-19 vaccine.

The CDR3 protein is CASSPRDNYGYTF. The DNA of the CDR3 is TGTGCCAGCTCACCGAGGGACAACTATGGCTACACCTTC. The genes are TRBV18 and TRBJ1-2, with D possibly TRBD1 on 5 matching bases. The CDR3 is 13 residues long. Trimming removed 3 bases at V and 2 bases at J, with 7 bases between. Germline loops: CDR1 KGHSH, CDR2 LQKENI.